This entry concerns a single T cell receptor beta chain. The antigen it binds to is not known. No much larger clone exists at a distance of one base, and base qualities are not known. Sorted unstimulated T cells, along with proliferating T cells recovered from mixed lymphocyte reactions, underwent TCRbeta CDR3 sequencing. Fresh whole blood from approximately ten HLA-typed healthy donors was used to isolate PBMCs. These data come from a study of siplizumab effects on memory and regulatory T cells (dated by TCRdb to between 2018 and 2021). A note on the overall study: The study examined how the anti-CD2 antibody siplizumab affects alloreactive T-cell subsets in allogeneic mixed lymphocyte reactions built from human PBMCs.

Overall results and qualifications from the work: For roughly 75-96% of proliferating CD4+ or CD8+ clones, no naive or memory phenotype could be assigned. Among mappable alloreactive CD4+ clones, an average Treg-derived fraction of approximately 73% was observed with siplizumab, compared with approximately 25% in control reactions. Because sequences below about 10^-5 frequency were poorly captured, only a minor fraction of alloreactive clones could be mapped to unstimulated subsets. Siplizumab significantly reduced the cumulative frequency of alloreactive sequences traceable to unstimulated CD4+ memory T cells. Unstimulated naive T cells appeared more diverse than memory T cells, and naive cells seemed to contribute substantially to the alloresponse. The suppressive function of proliferating Tregs from siplizumab cultures was not functionally confirmed.

Libraries were made using the immunoSEQ multiplex PCR assay. Approximately 10^5 TCR templates per sample were assayed on the deep sequencing platform. Genomic DNA extracted from sorted T cells was the material used for TCRbeta CDR3 sequencing. As for how the authors treated the data: Clonal analysis of TCRbeta CDR3 data was done in the R programming language. Unstimulated samples were compared with post-reaction CFSE-low samples to define alloreactive CD4+ and CD8+ clones. By matching sequences to the repertoires of sorted unstimulated Treg and non-Treg cells, each alloreactive CD4+ clone was assigned a regulatory or non-regulatory origin. Imported from immuneACCESS, the table was reduced by TCRdb to in-frame sequences with V and J called. These copies leave out some clones; in studies compared against another copy, an unresolved V gene accounts for under half, and the cause of the remainder is not known. The D gene and trimming were derived from the DNA, and the V and J assignments and clone size from that table. The sample table holds 100,000 or so clones, of which roughly 92% were seen once. The top ten hold roughly 1% of the sample.

The clonotype was recovered from a human donor in good health. Sample: CD4+ T cells sorted from blood.

The CDR3 protein: CALKGGRVYEQYF. The DNA sequence reads TGTGCCTTAAAGGGCGGGAGGGTATACGAGCAGTACTTC. The V and J genes are TRBV6-1 and TRBJ2-7, and TRBD2 aligns with 9 junction nucleotides. The germline V gene supplies CDR1 MNHNS and CDR2 SASEGT. For this chain, trimming is 11 bases at the V end and 4 bases at the J end, and the number of junction bases without a gene match is 9. The CDR3 covers 13 residues, taking in both the cysteine and the phenylalanine. The DNA shown is the 39-base CDR3, in frame from base 1.